This T cell receptor beta chain was recorded in a study of T cells in localized non-small cell lung cancer. Study outcomes and limitations: Paired adjacent lung recovered a median roughly 54 of the top 100 tumor clones. Exceeding tumor, uninvolved adjacent lung had the highest T cell clonality. Heterogeneity is still possible, as just one tumor region was sequenced. Overall survival was longer when the density of T cells in the blood was higher.

Notes on this clone: The antigen is not known.

Only in-frame clones appear in the TCRdb table, and some are missing; sequencing was by immunoSEQ multiplex PCR. This table holds around 79,000 clones, around 80% found once. V lost 11 bases to trimming and J lost 4 bases, with 11 bases between them. Germline-derived CDR1 and CDR2 are MDHEN and SYDVKM. The CDR3 covers 11 residues. The chain has TRBV28 and TRBJ1-1; D unresolved. The sample consisted of PBMCs, taken before any cancer treatment. The origin of this receptor is a man between 40 and 70 years old with stage II squamous cell lung carcinoma. The CDR3: CASSWGTEAFF. The DNA for the CDR3 is TGTGCCTCCTCGTGGGGCACTGAAGCTTTCTTT.